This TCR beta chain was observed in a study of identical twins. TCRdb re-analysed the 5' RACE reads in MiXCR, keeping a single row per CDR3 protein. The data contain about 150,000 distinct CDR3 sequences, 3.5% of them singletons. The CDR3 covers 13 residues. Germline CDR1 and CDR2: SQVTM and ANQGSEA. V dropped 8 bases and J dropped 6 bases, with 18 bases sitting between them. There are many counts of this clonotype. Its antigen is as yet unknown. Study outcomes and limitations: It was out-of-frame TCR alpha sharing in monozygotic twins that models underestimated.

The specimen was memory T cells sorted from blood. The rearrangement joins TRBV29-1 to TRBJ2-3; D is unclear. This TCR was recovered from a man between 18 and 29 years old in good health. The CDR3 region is CSLFLVVGDTQYF. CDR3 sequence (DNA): TGCAGCCTCTTCCTAGTGGTGGGCGATACGCAGTATTTT.